Listed below are T cell receptor beta chains from one sample, sequenced in a study of cytomegalovirus exposure and HLA in healthy donors. The repertoire was sequenced with immunoSEQ multiplex PCR; TCRdb's copy has only in-frame clones and lacks some. The data hold 150,000 to 200,000 clones, with approximately 72% observed a single time. Sequencing used PBMCs. The receptor set was obtained from a human donor in good health. Both conserved end residues are part of each CDR3. A D gene is named only where the DNA matches it firmly. Part of the rows lack a size; the others show once, few, many or a class for expanded clones.

>-|TRBJ2-4|14|TRBV5-1|-
CASSLGQGRNIQYF
TGCGCCAGCAGCTTGGGGCAGGGAAGGAACATTCAGTACTTC
>-|TRBJ2-7|14|TRBV13|TRBD1
CASSLLQGANEQYF
TGTGCCAGCAGCTTATTACAGGGGGCCAACGAGCAGTACTTC
>-|TRBJ2-7|14|TRBV5-1|TRBD1
CASSLLDRSYEQYF
TGCGCCAGCAGCTTGCTGGACAGGTCCTACGAGCAGTACTTC
>-|TRBJ1-6|14|TRBV12-5|TRBD1
CASGLATGESPLHF
TGTGCTAGTGGTTTGGCCACAGGGGAGTCACCCCTCCACTTT
>-|TRBJ1-2|15|TRBV7-2|TRBD1
CASTTGSGGRYGYTF
TGTGCCAGCACCACGGGCTCAGGGGGAAGGTATGGCTACACCTTC
>-|TRBJ2-3|19|TRBV7-6|TRBD2
CASSSPGLAGGSSTDTQYF
TGTGCCAGCAGCTCTCCGGGACTAGCGGGGGGATCTAGCACAGATACGCAGTATTTT
>-|TRBJ1-6|15|TRBV6-6|-
CASSSIRVYNSPLHF
TGTGCCAGCAGTAGTATTAGAGTATATAATTCACCCCTCCACTTT
>-|TRBJ2-5|15|TRBV5-4|TRBD2
CASSLTGGSQETQYF
TGTGCCAGCAGCTTGACGGGGGGTAGCCAAGAGACCCAGTACTTC
>-|TRBJ2-7|15|TRBV30|-
CAWKITGYFSYEQYF
TGTGCCTGGAAGATTACAGGGTACTTCTCCTACGAGCAGTACTTC
>-|TRBJ1-6|13|TRBV6-5|TRBD1
CASSRDRDSPLHF
TGTGCCAGCAGTAGGGACAGGGATTCACCCCTCCACTTT
>-|TRBJ2-2|15|TRBV5-1|TRBD1
CASSLAGGDTGELFF
TGCGCCAGCAGCTTGGCAGGGGGTGACACCGGGGAGCTGTTTTTT
>-|TRBJ1-2|14|TRBV6-5|-
CASSYAEGSRGYTF
TGTGCCAGCAGTTACGCGGAGGGCTCGAGAGGCTACACCTTC
>-|TRBJ1-2|12|TRBV9|-
CASSVAVSGYTF
TGTGCCAGCAGCGTAGCTGTGAGTGGCTACACCTTC
>-|TRBJ1-2|13|TRBV11-2|-
CASSPDTNYGYTF
TGTGCCAGCAGCCCCGACACAAACTATGGCTACACCTTC
>-|TRBJ2-7|15|TRBV9|TRBD1
CASSPGGTGGYEQYF
TGTGCCAGCAGCCCAGGGGGGACAGGGGGCTACGAGCAGTACTTC
>few|TRBJ2-1|12|TRBV13|-
CASSSGLAGRFF
TGTGCCAGCAGCTCAGGACTTGCCGGGAGGTTCTTC
>-|TRBJ2-3|15|TRBV6-1|TRBD2
CASTGLAGRTDTQYF
TGTGCCAGCACCGGACTAGCGGGACGCACAGATACGCAGTATTTT
>-|TRBJ1-1|11|TRBV20-1|-
CSPRGETEAFF
TGCAGTCCTCGGGGAGAGACTGAAGCTTTCTTT
>-|TRBJ2-7|13|TRBV7-6|-
CASSLGARGEQYF
TGTGCCAGCAGCTTAGGTGCTAGGGGCGAGCAGTACTTC
>-|TRBJ2-1|15|TRBV29-1|TRBD2
CSVEGRGSTYNEQFF
TGCAGCGTTGAGGGGCGGGGGAGTACCTACAATGAGCAGTTCTTC
>-|TRBJ2-1|16|TRBV6-5|TRBD2
CASSSASGVSYNEQFF
TGTGCCAGCAGTTCCGCTAGCGGGGTCTCCTACAATGAGCAGTTCTTC
>-|TRBJ2-5|15|TRBV19|-
CASNDRGGGQETQYF
TGTGCCAGTAATGATCGGGGAGGAGGGCAAGAGACCCAGTACTTC
>-|TRBJ2-7|15|TRBV5-1|TRBD1
CASSPTGGTSREQYF
TGCGCCAGCAGCCCGACAGGGGGCACGTCCCGCGAGCAGTACTTC
>few|TRBJ2-7|16|TRBV7-9|-
CASSSTGGLGYNEQYF
TGTGCCAGCAGCTCGACCGGGGGGCTAGGGTATAACGAGCAGTACTTC
>-|TRBJ1-3|15|TRBV2|-
CASSARGLSGNTIYF
TGTGCCAGCAGCGCCAGAGGCCTCTCTGGAAACACCATATATTTT
>-|TRBJ2-7|14|TRBV28|TRBD2
CASSLFLLAGDKYF
TGTGCCAGCAGTTTATTTCTACTAGCGGGAGACAAGTACTTC
>few|TRBJ1-1|16|TRBV7-9|TRBD1
CASSVLQGAPNTEAFF
TGTGCCAGCAGCGTTTTACAGGGGGCTCCGAACACTGAAGCTTTCTTT
>-|TRBJ2-3|13|TRBV6-1|TRBD1
CASKQGGTDTQYF
TGTGCCAGCAAGCAGGGGGGCACAGATACGCAGTATTTT
>-|TRBJ1-2|14|TRBV4-3|-
CASSQSGMGYGYTF
TGCGCCAGCAGCCAATCAGGGATGGGCTATGGCTACACCTTC
>-|TRBJ1-6|15|TRBV2|TRBD1
CATGQGQPGGSPLHF
TGTGCCACCGGACAGGGGCAACCGGGGGGTTCACCCCTCCACTTT
>-|TRBJ1-4|16|TRBV5-1|-
CASSVTGPATNEKLFF
TGCGCCAGCAGCGTAACAGGGCCTGCAACTAATGAAAAACTGTTTTTT
>-|TRBJ1-5|15|TRBV2|-
CASKIEGSGNQPQHF
TGTGCCAGCAAGATAGAGGGTTCGGGCAATCAGCCCCAGCATTTT
>-|TRBJ1-2|14|TRBV5-1|TRBD1
CASSFGQGDYGYTF
TGCGCCAGCAGCTTCGGACAGGGGGACTATGGCTACACCTTC
>-|TRBJ2-1|13|TRBV29-1|-
CSVAGGTYNEQFF
TGCAGCGTTGCGGGGGGCACTTACAATGAGCAGTTCTTC
>-|TRBJ2-1|12|TRBV19|-
CASSDYRGEQFF
TGTGCCAGTAGCGACTATCGGGGTGAGCAGTTCTTC
>few|TRBJ2-3|13|TRBV15|-
CATSPGNTDTQYF
TGTGCCACCAGCCCGGGGAACACAGATACGCAGTATTTT
>-|TRBJ2-1|15|TRBV11-3|-
CASSLGGRVYNEQFF
TGTGCCAGCAGCTTAGGCGGAAGAGTCTACAATGAGCAGTTCTTC
>few|TRBJ1-6|16|TRBV6-1|TRBD1
CASSEAGGTADSPLHF
TGTGCCAGCAGTGAAGCAGGTGGGACAGCGGACTCACCCCTCCACTTT
>-|TRBJ2-1|13|TRBV7-9|TRBD1
CASSPKDRNEQFF
TGTGCCAGCAGCCCAAAGGACAGGAATGAGCAGTTCTTC
>-|TRBJ1-2|12|TRBV29-1|-
CSVAGLNYGYTF
TGCAGCGTTGCGGGACTTAACTATGGCTACACCTTC
>-|TRBJ2-2|17|TRBV4-1|-
CASSPGTRTADTGELFF
TGCGCCAGCAGCCCAGGGACACGCACCGCCGACACCGGGGAGCTGTTTTTT
>-|TRBJ1-1|11|TRBV5-6|-
CASSLGRRAFF
TGTGCCAGCAGCTTGGGTCGTCGAGCTTTCTTT
>-|TRBJ1-2|12|TRBV30|TRBD1
CAWGQGGYGYTF
TGTGCCTGGGGACAGGGTGGGTATGGCTACACCTTC
>-|TRBJ1-4|15|TRBV7-9|TRBD1
CASRSWDRANEKLFF
TGTGCCAGCAGATCCTGGGACAGGGCAAATGAAAAACTGTTTTTT
>-|TRBJ1-1|16|TRBV6-5|TRBD1
CASSYGTGALNTEAFF
TGTGCCAGCAGTTACGGGACAGGGGCCCTGAACACTGAAGCTTTCTTT
>-|TRBJ2-3|14|TRBV15|-
CATSRRGVEGPQYF
TGTGCCACCAGCAGAAGGGGCGTGGAGGGCCCCCAGTATTTT
>-|TRBJ2-7|13|TRBV30|TRBD1
CAWRDRGRHEQYF
TGTGCCTGGCGGGACAGGGGGCGCCACGAGCAGTACTTC
>-|TRBJ2-1|15|TRBV9|TRBD2
CASSAPWGGPDEQFF
TGTGCCAGCAGCGCCCCCTGGGGGGGTCCCGATGAGCAGTTCTTC
>-|TRBJ2-7|14|TRBV6-6|TRBD1
CATAPGQGSREQYF
TGTGCCACAGCCCCGGGACAGGGCTCTCGGGAGCAGTACTTC
>-|TRBJ2-7|15|TRBV27|TRBD1
CASSYPGTGVYEQYF
TGTGCCAGCAGTTATCCGGGGACAGGGGTATACGAGCAGTACTTC
>-|TRBJ2-7|14|TRBV7-2|TRBD1
CASSVDRGNYEQYF
TGTGCCAGCAGCGTGGACAGGGGGAACTACGAGCAGTACTTC
>once|TRBJ2-7|13|TRBV29-1|TRBD2
CSGTGTPGGEQYF
TGCAGCGGCACCGGGACTCCGGGGGGCGAGCAGTACTTC
>few|TRBJ1-2|15|TRBV6-1|-
CASSERGHSNYGYTF
TGTGCCAGCAGTGAAAGGGGACACAGTAACTATGGCTACACCTTC
>once|TRBJ2-1|15|TRBV7-9|TRBD2
CASSTRGGSYNEQFF
TGTGCCAGCAGCACCCGCGGGGGCTCCTACAATGAGCAGTTCTTC
>-|TRBJ2-2|14|TRBV5-1|-
CASSLGGNTGELFF
TGCGCCAGCAGCTTGGGCGGGAACACCGGGGAGCTGTTTTTT
>-|TRBJ1-3|16|TRBV12-5|TRBD1
CASGSRDSQTGNTIYF
TGTGCTAGTGGTTCTCGGGACAGCCAGACTGGAAACACCATATATTTT
>-|TRBJ2-2|15|TRBV2|TRBD1
CASSERQGAYGELFF
TGTGCCAGCAGTGAAAGACAGGGGGCGTACGGGGAGCTGTTTTTT
>-|TRBJ2-5|13|TRBV4-1|-
CASSQESRETQYF
TGCGCCAGCAGCCAAGAATCCAGAGAGACCCAGTACTTC